This T cell receptor beta chain was found in a study of identical twins. Among all donors, each was a healthy Caucasian. This clonotype was observed a handful of times. Its antigen is undetermined. The CDR3 length is 15 residues. Deletions cut 8 bases from V and 5 bases from J, with 18 bases between. From germline, CDR1 is MNHNS and CDR2 SASEGT. TCRdb called the 5' RACE reads again in MiXCR, with one record for every CDR3 protein. The sample yields approximately 670,000 distinct CDR3 sequences, 6% to 6.5% seen once. Study-wide results and limits: Weaker excess sharing between twins was seen in beta out-of-frame sequences.

The sequence came from a man aged 18 to 35 in good health. The chain has TRBV6-1 and TRBJ2-2; D tentatively fits TRBD1 or TRBD2 (5 bases each). The sample taken for sequencing was naive T cells sorted from blood. The CDR3 loop is CASRGNRRGTGELFF. Written as DNA, the CDR3 is TGTGCCAGCCGGGGAAACCGAAGGGGTACCGGGGAGCTGTTTTTT.